The 7 T cell receptor beta chains listed next were all sequenced from one sample in a study of breast tumors, draining lymph nodes, adjacent tissues. TCRdb reprocessed the multiplex PCR reads with MiXCR, giving one entry per CDR3 protein. In the table there are 20,000 to 25,000 distinct CDR3 sequences, approximately 31% of which are singletons. Sequences were obtained from breast tumor tissue. Receptors originate from a female donor with breast cancer. Some clones in this sample may be carry-over from other donors' samples.

With respect to this clonotype: It may be a read error: a sequence one base away is much more abundant. The gene calls are TRBV10-3 and TRBJ1-5; tentative D call: TRBD1 (5 bases). The V gene's germline CDR1 is ENHRY and CDR2 SYGVKD. V was clipped by 5 bases and J by 3 bases, with 11 bases between them. The CDR3 loop spans 14 amino acids. DNA of the CDR3: TGTGCCATCAGTCCGGGACCGGACAATCAGCCCCAGCATTTT. As protein: CAISPGPDNQPQHF.

Worth noting for this clonotype: The junction and the germline gene differ at one end; a read error may be behind it. The chain is built from TRBV7-2 and TRBJ2-2, with 7 positions matching TRBD1. Germline V CDR1 and CDR2: SGHTA, FQGNSA. This CDR3 spans 13 amino acids. The CDR3 DNA reads TGTGCCTCCCAGGGACAGTTCACCGTGGAGCTGTTTTTC. Its protein is CASQGQFTVELFF.

The V gene is TRBV3-1, the J gene TRBJ2-2; 10 bases map to TRBD2. Trimming took 6 bases from V and 6 from J; bases not matched to a gene: 7. The CDR3 runs to 15 residues. The germline V gene encodes CDR1 LGHDT and CDR2 YNNKEL (reference sequence). CDR3 residues: CASRAPSGSPGELFF. As DNA, the CDR3 is TGTGCCAGCAGGGCTCCTAGCGGGAGCCCCGGGGAGCTGTTTTTT. Using reference TRBV3-1 and TRBJ2-2 for the parts outside the CDR3, the full variable domain is DTAVSQTPKYLVTQMGNDKSIKCEQNLGHDTMYWYKQDSKKFLKIMFSYNNKELIINETVPNRFSPKSPDKAHLNLHINSLELGDSAVYFCASRAPSGSPGELFFGEGSRLTVL.

In this sample, this clonotype turned up many times. This chain connects TRBV10-3 to TRBJ2-3; D remains ambiguous. V dropped 0 bases and J dropped 8 bases, with 18 bases sitting between them. Germline CDR1 reads ENHRY; CDR2 reads SYGVKD. CDR3 length: 16 amino acids. CDR3 nucleotides: TGTGCCATCAGTGAGTCATTCGGAGCCGCTTCGGGTACGCAGTATTTT. It is translated as CAISESFGAASGTQYF.

The V and J genes are TRBV7-2 and TRBJ1-3; D might be TRBD1 (5 bases). Per the germline V gene, CDR1 is SGHTA and CDR2 is FQGNSA. Trimming cost V 4 bases and J 3 bases, with 10 bases left between them. The CDR3 has 14 residues. The CDR3 region is CASSSSGSGNTIYF. The CDR3 DNA sequence: TGTGCCAGCAGCTCGTCAGGGAGTGGAAACACCATATATTTT.

This chain uses TRBV15 with TRBJ2-3; a possible D gene is TRBD1 (6 bases). Trimming shortened V by 1 base and J by 2 bases, and 13 bases separated the two germline ends. Germline CDR1 LNHNV, CDR2 YYDKDF (reference sequence). The CDR3 consists of 16 residues. Written as DNA, the CDR3 is TGTGCCACCAGCAGAGCCACGGGACATCCCACAGATACGCAGTATTTT. It encodes CATSRATGHPTDTQYF.

Concerning this clonotype: Germline is not matched at one junction end, which may reflect a read error. The chain is built from TRBV3-1 and TRBJ2-1, with D possibly being TRBD2 (7 bases). CDR1 and CDR2 from the germline V gene are LGHDT and YNNKEL (reference sequence). The CDR3 is 13 amino acids. This CDR3 is CASAKPGGNGQFF. The DNA of the CDR3 is TGTGCCAGCGCCAAGCCGGGGGGCAATGGGCAGTTCTTC.